This T cell receptor (beta chain) originates from a study of blood T cell repertoires in COVID-19. Overall study: Collection of acute and convalescent COVID-19 samples took place in the United States, Italy and Spain. The cDNA or gDNA used as material had been derived from T cells, B-cell-depleted T cells, or PBMCs.

Original processing notes: Researchers report that nucleated cell counts were estimated from reference gene primer amplification. The table came from immunoSEQ multiplex PCR; TCRdb's copy has only in-frame clones and leaves some out. That table is the source of V, J and clone size, and D and trimming were worked out from the DNA. The table has over 300,000 clones, 80% to 90% seen once. Living in about two dozen US areas, the participants were between roughly 18 and 90 years of age. The V gene's germline CDR1 is LGHNA and CDR2 YNFKEQ. V was shortened by 1 base and J by 2 bases, with 11 bases between the two germline ends. The length of the CDR3 is 15 residues.

This chain uses TRBV4-2 with TRBJ2-5; weak D call: TRBD2 (5 bases). The sequenced sample consisted of PBMCs or T cells enriched from blood (not recorded which). The clonotype originates from a man between 25 and 39 years old who had recovered from COVID-19. The CDR3 DNA is TGTGCCAGCAGCCAAGGTGTTCCGGGACAAGAGACCCAGTACTTC. This encodes CASSQGVPGQETQYF.